What follows are 19 T cell receptor beta chains derived from one specimen sequenced in a study of T-cell memory formation after mild COVID-19 (dated by TCRdb to the early 2020s). Library preparation used 5' RACE. Sequencing was carried out with an Illumina NovaSeq 6000. TCRdb reprocessed the public reads (quality trimming at Q25 with fastp, clone calling with MiXCR) and kept in-frame beta chains. Every CDR3 protein is listed once, alongside the most common genes and DNA of its rows. Recorded for this sample are 500,000 to 550,000 distinct CDR3 sequences; over 20% of them occurred a single time. Of the sample, approximately 13% falls within the top ten clones. The source material was PBMCs or a T cell subset sorted from them (not recorded which). Receptor source: an adult woman who had mild COVID-19 (a few samples of this study predate the infection). The sample titles of this study are shuffled in the database, so cell type and time point are left out; the donor was told from shared clones.

CDR3 bases: TGTGCCACCAGTGAACGGGACATCTCCACCGGGGAGCTGTTTTTT. It specifies CATSERDISTGELFF. The J gene is TRBJ2-2, the V gene TRBV24-1; D may be TRBD1 (6 bases). V was pared by 4 bases and J by 4 bases, with 12 bases between. Germline CDR1 KGHDR, CDR2 SFDVKD. The CDR3 covers 15 residues.

This clonotype appeared a few times. This rearrangement joins TRBV29-1 to TRBJ1-1; 8 bases fit TRBD1. The CDR3 sequence is 13 residues long. The ends lost 3 bases at V and 5 bases at J; junction bases unmatched: 5. From germline, CDR1 is SQVTM and CDR2 ANQGSEA. The CDR3 loop is CSVDPGGRTEAFF. The CDR3 DNA follows: TGCAGCGTTGACCCAGGGGGCCGGACTGAAGCTTTCTTT.

This clonotype has more than one count but fewer than ten. The CDR3 region has the DNA TGTGCCAGCATGAAAGAACTCAATCAGCCCCAGCATTTT. Amino acids: CASMKELNQPQHF. The J gene is TRBJ1-5, the V gene TRBV2; D is undetermined. This CDR3 has 13 amino acids. Per germline, CDR1 SNHLY and CDR2 FYNNEI. Trimming shortened V by 7 bases and J by 3 bases, and 10 bases separated the two germline ends.

This clonotype turned up a few times. J is TRBJ2-5 and V is TRBV6-2 or TRBV6-3; 9 positions match TRBD1. J lost 4 bases, V lost 5 bases, and 8 bases had no gene match. Germline V lookup: CDR1 MNHEY, CDR2 SVGEGT. The CDR3 totals 15 residues. In DNA form, the CDR3 reads TGTGCCAGCAGTGCGGGACAGGGAGATTCAGAGACCCAGTACTTC. It yields the protein CASSAGQGDSETQYF.

This clonotype has more than one count but fewer than ten. The V and J genes are TRBV5-1 and TRBJ1-1; D is uncertain. V was cut by 0 bases and J by 2 bases, with 11 bases left in between. Germline CDR1 reads SGHRS; CDR2 reads YFSETQ. The CDR3 is made up of 15 amino acids. CDR3 sequence reads: CASSLVSRSNTEAFF. The CDR3 DNA is TGCGCCAGCAGCTTGGTAAGCCGGAGTAACACTGAAGCTTTCTTT.

This clonotype was detected ten times or more. V and J are TRBV2 and TRBJ2-7; TRBD1 matches at 7 bases. Trimming cost V 2 bases and J 4 bases; bases outside gene matches: 5. From germline, CDR1 is SNHLY and CDR2 FYNNEI. The CDR3 totals 14 residues. This CDR3 reads CASSEQGVLYEQYF. The CDR3 DNA follows: TGTGCCAGCAGTGAACAGGGGGTATTATACGAGCAGTACTTC.

The chain couples TRBV5-6 to TRBJ2-5; D may be TRBD2 (5 bases). The CDR3 length is 17 residues. Germline V CDR1 and CDR2: SGHDT, YYEEEE. The V and J ends lost 2 bases and 1 base respectively, with 18 bases between them. DNA of the CDR3: TGTGCCAGCAGCTTCACTGAAGGTACTAGGCTCCAAGAGACCCAGTACTTC. Encoded protein: CASSFTEGTRLQETQYF.

This clonotype came up a few times. This sequence joins TRBV7-2 and TRBJ1-1; weak D call: TRBD1 (5 bases). The germline gives CDR1 SGHTA, CDR2 FQGNSA. This CDR3 is built from 14 residues. V was cut by 2 bases and J by 5 bases, with 12 bases left in between. CDR3 bases: TGTGCCAGCAGCTTACAGGGTCCGAGGACTGAAGCTTTCTTT. Its translation: CASSLQGPRTEAFF.

The chain has TRBV6-1 and TRBJ1-6; a weak D match, TRBD1 (5 bases). Germline CDR1 MNHNS, CDR2 SASEGT. CDR3 size: 15 residues. V was pared by 6 bases and J by 8 bases, with 17 bases between. The CDR3 DNA sequence: TGTGCCAGCAGCCCTGCGCCGGGGGGTTATTCACCCCTCCACTTT. This sequence encodes CASSPAPGGYSPLHF.

This chain links TRBV6-5 with TRBJ1-1, with a weak D call TRBD1 (5 bases). There are 17 residues in the CDR3. Trimming removed 8 bases from V and 4 bases from J, with 26 bases in between. CDR1 and CDR2 (germline): MNHEY, SVGAGI. CDR3 sequence reads: CASGPQGIRAIGTEAFF. The CDR3, as DNA: TGTGCCAGCGGACCTCAGGGTATCAGGGCCATTGGCACTGAAGCTTTCTTT.

V usage is TRBV2 and J usage is TRBJ2-5; 16 nucleotides line up with TRBD2. With 6 bases clipped from V and 5 bases from J, the junction kept 6 bases outside the gene matches. From germline, CDR1 is SNHLY and CDR2 FYNNEI. The CDR3 length is 16 residues. The CDR3 DNA sequence: TGTGCCAGCAGGAGGGGACTAGCGGGAGGGCCCGAGACCCAGTACTTC. Protein: CASRRGLAGGPETQYF.

Note on this clonotype: A read error is likely, as this CDR3 ends without the conserved phenylalanine or tryptophan. V usage is TRBV12-3 or TRBV12-4 and J usage is TRBJ2-6; D gene uncertain. Trimming removed 2 bases at V and 0 bases at J, with 11 bases between. This CDR3 is 17 amino acids long. The CDR3 nucleotides read TGTGCCAGCAGTTTATTCGCAGGCCGCTCTGGGGCCAACGTCCTGACTTTA. It codes for CASSLFAGRSGANVLTL.

The chain links TRBV6-5 to TRBJ1-2; D call uncertain. CDR1 and CDR2 (germline): MNHEY, SVGAGI. V was shortened by 2 bases and J by 2 bases, with 12 bases between the two germline ends. The CDR3 runs to 15 residues. In DNA form, the CDR3 reads TGTGCCAGCAGTTACGCGAGGCGTCAGAACTATGGCTACACCTTC. Amino acid sequence: CASSYARRQNYGYTF.

This clonotype was seen a handful of times. This sequence joins TRBV12-3 or TRBV12-4 and TRBJ1-5; 9 nucleotides line up with TRBD1. The length of the CDR3 is 14 residues. Trimming cost V 6 bases and J 3 bases; bases outside gene matches: 3. CDR3 sequence (DNA): TGTGCCAGCAGGTGGACAGGGGTCAATCAGCCCCAGCATTTT. As protein: CASRWTGVNQPQHF.

This clonotype has only a few counts. This sequence joins TRBV7-2 and TRBJ2-3, with D tentatively TRBD2 (6 bases). This CDR3 contains 16 residues. Trimming pared 5 bases from V and 0 bases from J, leaving 15 bases between. Germline-derived CDR1 and CDR2 are SGHTA and FQGNSA. In DNA form, the CDR3 reads TGTGCCAGCAGCACCCGGGGGAGCGCGAGCACAGATACGCAGTATTTT. Its protein is CASSTRGSASTDTQYF.

This chain uses TRBV24-1 with TRBJ2-2; D perhaps matches TRBD2 (6 bases). Trimming pared 6 bases from V and 4 bases from J, leaving 11 bases between. The length of the CDR3 is 14 residues. Germline CDR1 KGHDR, CDR2 SFDVKD. CDR3 sequence: CATSRDSGTGELFF. The CDR3 DNA reads as TGTGCCACCAGTCGGGATAGCGGCACCGGGGAGCTGTTTTTT.

The rearrangement uses TRBV7-9 and TRBJ2-5, with D possibly called TRBD1 or TRBD2 (5 bases each). The V and J ends lost 8 bases and 2 bases respectively, with 18 bases between them. Germline V gives CDR1 SEHNR, CDR2 FQNEAQ (reference sequence). CDR3 length: 15 amino acids. This chain's CDR3 is CASGEGPAGQETQYF. The CDR3 DNA reads TGTGCCAGCGGCGAGGGGCCGGCGGGTCAAGAGACCCAGTACTTC.

V usage is TRBV20-1 and J usage is TRBJ2-5; perhaps TRBD1 as D (6 bases). The length of the CDR3 is 16 residues. The V end was cut by 3 bases, the J end by 2 bases, with 19 bases between. Per the germline V gene, CDR1 is DFQATT and CDR2 is SNEGSKA (reference sequence). The CDR3 nucleotides are TGCAGTGCTAGGGACCCCCCGGGACATCAGCAAGAGACCCAGTACTTC. Amino acids: CSARDPPGHQQETQYF.

This clonotype turned up a few times. The chain couples TRBV6-6 to TRBJ2-3; possibly TRBD2 for D (6 bases). Germline V gene data show CDR1 as MNHNY and CDR2 as SVGAGI (reference sequence). Trimming took off 6 bases at V and 6 bases at J, with 19 bases between the two ends. The CDR3 runs 15 residues. The CDR3 nucleotides read TGTGCCAGCAGCGCGACGGGGGATCTAACCGATACGCAGTATTTT. Translated, it gives CASSATGDLTDTQYF.